These 20 T cell receptor beta chains came from one sample sequenced in a study of shared clonotypes between healthy human individuals. Clones were read by immunoSEQ multiplex PCR, and TCRdb kept only the in-frame ones, dropping some. The sample contains roughly 1,800,000 clones, about 95% of which appear only once. Terminally differentiated effector memory CD45RA+ cells were excluded by CCR7 positive selection of CD45RO-negative cells. The sequenced sample was naive CD8+ T cells sorted from blood. The receptors were sampled from a man aged 18 to 35 in good health.

V gene TRBV15 combines with J gene TRBJ1-2; 12 nucleotides agree with TRBD1. V shed 0 bases and J 6 bases; nucleotides not matched to a gene: 5. The CDR3 is 16 residues long. Germline values: CDR1 LNHNV, CDR2 YYDKDF (reference sequence). CDR3 sequence (DNA): TGTGCCACCAGCAGAGATTTGGGGACAGGGGGCGATGGCTACACCTTC. It codes for CATSRDLGTGGDGYTF.

In this sample, this clone turned up a few times. J is TRBJ1-2 and V is TRBV7-2; no firm D call. Germline V CDR1 and CDR2: SGHTA, FQGNSA. Trimming left V 3 bases short and J 4 bases short, with 9 bases between. The CDR3 is 13 residues long. CDR3: CASSFGDLYGYTF. DNA of the CDR3: TGTGCCAGCAGCTTCGGGGATCTCTATGGCTACACCTTC. Using reference TRBV7-2 and TRBJ1-2 for the parts outside the CDR3, the full variable domain is GAGVSQSPSNKVTEKGKDVELRCDPISGHTALYWYRQSLGQGLEFLIYFQGNSAPDKSGLPSDRFSAERTGGSVSTLTIQRTQQEDSAVYLCASSFGDLYGYTFGSGTRLTVV.

The gene calls are TRBV25-1 and TRBJ1-1; D gene uncertain. Trimming took off 5 bases at V and 1 base at J, with 8 bases between the two ends. Germline lookup yields CDR1 MGHDK and CDR2 SYGVNS. The CDR3 runs 13 residues. The CDR3 DNA reads TGTGCCAGCAGTTCGACGGGGAACACTGAAGCTTTCTTT. Translated, it gives CASSSTGNTEAFF.

CDR3 protein: CASSRGSPNSPLHF. In nucleotides, the CDR3 is TGTGCCAGCAGCAGGGGGTCTCCAAATTCACCCCTCCACTTT. The chain uses TRBV7-9 and TRBJ1-6, with D perhaps matching TRBD1 (6 bases). The germline V gene encodes CDR1 SEHNR and CDR2 FQNEAQ (reference sequence). The CDR3 runs to 14 residues. Trimming left V 5 bases short and J 7 bases short, with 12 bases between.

Remarks on this clone: Other DNA sequences in this specimen translate into the identical CDR3. The chain employs TRBV5-5 and TRBJ1-1; D remains unclear. The V end lost 1 base, the J end lost 1 base, and 5 bases lay between the germline ends. The CDR3 loop spans 13 amino acids. Germline V gene sequence: CDR1 SGHKS, CDR2 YYEKEE (reference sequence). The CDR3 here is CASSLSPNTEAFF. The CDR3 coding sequence is TGTGCCAGCAGCTTGTCACCGAACACTGAAGCTTTCTTT. The full variable domain, completed using reference TRBV5-5 and TRBJ1-1, is DAGVTQSPTHLIKTRGQQVTLRCSPISGHKSVSWYQQVLGQGPQFIFQYYEKEERGRGNFPDRFSARQFPNYSSELNVNALLLGDSALYLCASSLSPNTEAFFGQGTRLTVV.

This chain uses TRBV9 with TRBJ2-2; TRBD1 is a possible D gene (6 bases). CDR1 and CDR2 (germline): SGDLS, YYNGEE. V dropped 4 bases and J dropped 3 bases, with 10 bases sitting between them. This CDR3 is 14 amino acids long. CDR3 bases: TGTGCCAGCAGCACCCGGACAGACACCGGGGAGCTGTTTTTT. Encoded protein: CASSTRTDTGELFF. Variable domain in full (rest from reference TRBV9 and TRBJ2-2): DSGVTQTPKHLITATGQRVTLRCSPRSGDLSVYWYQQSLDQGLQFLIQYYNGEERAKGNILERFSAQQFPDLHSELNLSSLELGDSALYFCASSTRTDTGELFFGEGSRLTVL.

The chain couples TRBV6-5 to TRBJ2-7; D gene ambiguous. Trimming cost V 0 bases and J 3 bases, with 15 bases left between them. CDR3 size: 16 residues. Germline V gene data show CDR1 as MNHEY and CDR2 as SVGAGI. Here the CDR3 reads CASSYSFPDPNYEQYF. The CDR3 coding sequence is TGTGCCAGCAGTTACTCGTTCCCGGACCCGAACTACGAGCAGTACTTC.

The chain combines TRBV6-5 with TRBJ1-1; D is unclear. V gave up 6 bases and J gave up 3 bases, with 8 bases separating them. The CDR3 covers 12 residues. CDR1 is MNHEY and CDR2 is SVGAGI in the germline V gene. Here the CDR3 reads CASRSSDTEAFF. CDR3 DNA sequence: TGTGCCAGCAGATCCTCGGACACTGAAGCTTTCTTT.

V is TRBV6-1 and J is TRBJ2-2; a weak D match, TRBD2 (6 bases). V was clipped by 6 bases and J by 3 bases, with 11 bases between them. The CDR3 is 14 residues long. Germline V CDR1 and CDR2: MNHNS, SASEGT. DNA of the CDR3: TGTGCCAGCAGCCGACTAGTCGACACCGGGGAGCTGTTTTTT. Encoded protein: CASSRLVDTGELFF.

J is TRBJ1-2 and V is TRBV9; D is unclear. The germline gives CDR1 SGDLS, CDR2 YYNGEE. CDR3 size: 15 residues. V lost 0 bases, J lost 0 bases, and 9 bases lay in between. The CDR3 loop reads CASSVVGSPNYGYTF. CDR3 nucleotides: TGTGCCAGCAGCGTAGTGGGCAGCCCTAACTATGGCTACACCTTC.

Turning to this clone: Other DNA sequences from this sample encode an identical CDR3 as well. Here the CDR3 DNA reads TGTGCCAGTAGTATTTCCCCAGGCTACGAGCAGTACTTC. Protein: CASSISPGYEQYF. The chain has TRBV19 and TRBJ2-7; unclear D gene. Germline values: CDR1 LNHDA, CDR2 SQIVND (reference sequence). The CDR3 has 13 amino acids. Deletions cut 3 bases from V and 3 bases from J, with 9 bases between.

The CDR3 sequence is CASSPPESDTQYF. For the CDR3, the DNA is TGTGCCAGCTCACCACCGGAGTCAGATACGCAGTATTTT. The rearrangement links TRBV18 to TRBJ2-3, with D unresolved. The V and J ends lost 0 bases and 4 bases respectively, with 5 bases between them. This CDR3 has 13 residues. CDR1 and CDR2 from the germline V gene are KGHSH and LQKENI.

V and J are TRBV2 and TRBJ2-2; 11 nucleotides line up with TRBD2. The CDR3 spans 17 residues. V shed 3 bases, J shed 6 bases, and the junction held 9 bases outside the gene matches. Germline V CDR1 and CDR2: SNHLY, FYNNEI. The DNA for the CDR3 is TGTGCCAGCAGTGAGGTAGCGGGAGGGCCACCCCCCGGGGAGCTGTTTTTT. This sequence encodes CASSEVAGGPPPGELFF.

This clone appeared once. The V and J genes are TRBV27 and TRBJ2-3; TRBD2 matches 10 bases. V lost 2 bases and J lost 1; bases outside the gene matches: 6. The CDR3 length is 17 residues. The V gene's germline CDR1 is MNHEY and CDR2 SMNVEV (reference sequence). The CDR3 here is CASSLRVAGGGTDTQYF. Written as DNA, the CDR3 is TGTGCCAGCAGTTTACGGGTAGCGGGGGGAGGCACAGATACGCAGTATTTT.

Only one count was recorded for this clone. V and J are TRBV27 and TRBJ2-3; D is ambiguous. The length of the CDR3 is 16 residues. V was clipped by 4 bases and J by 3 bases, with 17 bases between them. From germline, CDR1 is MNHEY and CDR2 SMNVEV (reference sequence). In nucleotides, the CDR3 is TGTGCCAGCAGTTCAGTTATGAGTGGGCAGACAGATACGCAGTATTTT. It translates to CASSSVMSGQTDTQYF.

This clone was observed a handful of times. This chain uses TRBV29-1 with TRBJ1-1; no clear D gene. Germline V gives CDR1 SQVTM, CDR2 ANQGSEA. This CDR3 has 15 amino acids. The germline V and J ends were trimmed by 0 bases and 4 bases, with 15 bases remaining between them. CDR3 region: CSVEDPKGFGTEAFF. CDR3 bases: TGCAGCGTTGAAGATCCGAAAGGGTTTGGCACTGAAGCTTTCTTT.

The genes are TRBV9 and TRBJ2-5; the match to TRBD2 covers 7 bases. With 0 bases clipped from V and 3 bases from J, the junction kept 2 bases outside the gene matches. The germline V gene has CDR1 SGDLS and CDR2 YYNGEE. This CDR3 spans 14 amino acids. CDR3 bases: TGTGCCAGCAGCGTAGATCTAGCGGAAGAGACCCAGTACTTC. Residues: CASSVDLAEETQYF.

The sample holds a few counts of this clone. This chain joins TRBV9 and TRBJ1-6, with D perhaps matching TRBD1 (6 bases). Germline V gene sequence: CDR1 SGDLS, CDR2 YYNGEE. The CDR3 totals 13 residues. Deletions cut 0 bases from V and 10 bases from J, with 8 bases between. CDR3 coding DNA: TGTGCCAGCAGCGTAGATGGGGGCTCACCCCTCCACTTT. Translating it yields CASSVDGGSPLHF.

The J gene is TRBJ2-1, the V gene TRBV27; tentative D call: TRBD2 (5 bases). CDR1 and CDR2 (germline): MNHEY, SMNVEV (reference sequence). The CDR3 has 16 amino acids. Trimming shortened V by 5 bases and J by 6 bases, and 20 bases separated the two germline ends. The CDR3 DNA is TGTGCCAGCAGTCCCCTCGGGGTGACGTCCCCCAATGAGCAGTTCTTC. It codes for CASSPLGVTSPNEQFF.

The rearrangement joins TRBV27 to TRBJ1-1; TRBD1 matches at 9 bases. Germline lookup yields CDR1 MNHEY and CDR2 SMNVEV (reference sequence). This CDR3 contains 13 residues. The trim removed 6 bases at V and 3 bases at J, leaving 2 bases unmatched. The CDR3: CASRRTGDTEAFF. The CDR3 DNA follows: TGTGCCAGCAGACGGACAGGGGACACTGAAGCTTTCTTT.